Each of the 13 T cell receptor beta chains below was sequenced from the same sample in a study of shared clonotypes between healthy human individuals. Clones were read by immunoSEQ multiplex PCR, and TCRdb kept only the in-frame ones, dropping some. The sample gives about 2.2 million clones, roughly 91% of which show up once; around 1.7% is in the top ten. Naive CD8 cells lacked CD45RO, underwent positive selection for CCR7 and left out terminally differentiated effector memory CD45RA+ cells. Material for sequencing was naive CD8+ T cells from PBMCs. The receptors were sampled from a man younger than 30 in good health. Some clones in this sample may be carry-over from other donors' samples.

The chain joins TRBV7-9 to TRBJ1-2, with 7 positions matching TRBD1. This CDR3 comprises 14 residues. Looked up from germline, CDR1 is SEHNR and CDR2 is FQNEAQ (reference sequence). With 5 bases clipped from V and 8 bases from J, the junction kept 11 bases outside the gene matches. The chain's CDR3 is CASSQIDREWGYTF. As DNA, the CDR3 is TGTGCCAGCAGCCAGATCGACAGGGAGTGGGGCTACACCTTC.

Only one count was recorded for this clone. This chain connects TRBV30 to TRBJ1-3; 7 bases line up with TRBD1. Germline V CDR1 and CDR2: GTSNPN, SVGIG (reference sequence). Trimming at V came to 3 bases and at J to 7 bases, leaving 15 bases not matched to a gene. The CDR3 sequence is 16 residues long. The CDR3 here is CAWSSLDRVFGNTIYF. The CDR3 coding sequence is TGTGCCTGGAGCTCCTTAGACAGGGTATTCGGGAACACCATATATTTT.

The CDR3 protein is CASSLASGRDSTDTQYF. The CDR3 DNA reads as TGTGCCAGCAGCTTGGCTAGCGGGAGGGACAGCACAGATACGCAGTATTTT. V and J are TRBV5-4 and TRBJ2-3, with 12 positions matching TRBD2. J gave up 0 bases and V 0 bases, and 2 bases lay outside the gene matches. This CDR3 has 17 residues. Germline V gene sequence: CDR1 SGHNT, CDR2 YYREEE (reference sequence).

This clone has a single count. The CDR3 DNA follows: TGTGCCAGCAGCTTCCCCGGGACGTCGGCCGGGGAGCTGTTTTTT. Encoded protein: CASSFPGTSAGELFF. The chain combines TRBV7-9 with TRBJ2-2; D may match TRBD1 or TRBD2 (5 bases each). This CDR3 is 15 amino acids long. V gave up 3 bases and J gave up 6 bases, with 14 bases separating them. Germline CDR1 reads SEHNR; CDR2 reads FQNEAQ (reference sequence).

The J gene is TRBJ1-4, the V gene TRBV7-6; TRBD1 matches at 9 bases. The CDR3 length is 16 residues. The germline V gene encodes CDR1 SGHVS and CDR2 FNYEAQ. Trimming took 4 bases from V and 6 from J; bases not matched to a gene: 9. The CDR3 coding sequence is TGTGCCAGCAGCTCCTCCCTGGGGGACAGGGATGAAAAACTGTTTTTT. The encoded protein is CASSSSLGDRDEKLFF.

CDR3 in amino acids: CSVVAKGVDAFF. As DNA, the CDR3 is TGCAGCGTTGTAGCTAAGGGGGTCGATGCTTTCTTT. V and J are TRBV29-1 and TRBJ1-1; a possible D gene is TRBD1 (6 bases). There are 12 residues in the CDR3. The germline gives CDR1 SQVTM, CDR2 ANQGSEA. Deletions cut 4 bases from V and 11 bases from J, with 17 bases between.

On this clone: In the same sample, other DNA sequences code for this CDR3. The V and J genes are TRBV13 and TRBJ1-1; maybe TRBD1 (6 bases). V was cut by 5 bases and J by 1 base, with 11 bases left in between. The CDR3 has 14 amino acids. Looked up from germline, CDR1 is PRHDT and CDR2 is FYEKMQ (reference sequence). Here the CDR3 reads CASSTRTANTEAFF. CDR3 in DNA: TGTGCCAGCAGCACACGGACAGCGAACACTGAAGCTTTCTTT.

The rearrangement uses TRBV5-5 and TRBJ1-5; 7 positions match TRBD1. The CDR3 length is 15 residues. Germline CDR1 reads SGHKS; CDR2 reads YYEKEE (reference sequence). V trimming: 5 bases; J trimming: 0 bases; junction bases outside the gene matches: 5. The CDR3 bases are TGTGCCAGCAGTTCGACAGGGAATAGCAATCAGCCCCAGCATTTT. Translation: CASSSTGNSNQPQHF.

The V call is TRBV10-3, the J call TRBJ1-2; D call uncertain. The CDR3 is made up of 17 amino acids. The germline V and J ends were trimmed by 8 bases and 3 bases, with 25 bases remaining between them. Germline loops: CDR1 ENHRY, CDR2 SYGVKD. CDR3 in DNA: TGTGCCATCTCGGGAGGTCGGGCAGCGCCTGATGACTATGGCTACACCTTC. Protein: CAISGGRAAPDDYGYTF.

This clone has just one count. The chain recombines TRBV28 with TRBJ2-5; D may be TRBD1 or TRBD2 (7 bases each). Trimming removed 5 bases from V and 1 base from J, with 20 bases in between. The CDR3 covers 17 residues. Germline values: CDR1 MDHEN, CDR2 SYDVKM. The CDR3 region has the DNA TGTGCCAGCAGTCCGACCAGGGGGGGGGCCGTCCAAGAGACCCAGTACTTC. Translating gives CASSPTRGGAVQETQYF.

This chain joins TRBV9 and TRBJ1-4; D remains ambiguous. Germline V gene sequence: CDR1 SGDLS, CDR2 YYNGEE. The CDR3 covers 15 residues. Trimming removed 3 bases from V and 0 bases from J, with 9 bases in between. The CDR3 loop is CASSGWAATNEKLFF. The CDR3 DNA reads as TGTGCCAGCAGCGGCTGGGCTGCAACTAATGAAAAACTGTTTTTT.

The chain recombines TRBV9 with TRBJ2-1; TRBD2 is a possible D gene (6 bases). V was shortened by 0 bases and J by 8 bases, with 12 bases between the two germline ends. CDR3 size: 14 residues. Germline V lookup: CDR1 SGDLS, CDR2 YYNGEE. CDR3 sequence (DNA): TGTGCCAGCAGCGTAGTTGAGGGAGGCGATGAGCAGTTCTTC. Translating it yields CASSVVEGGDEQFF. Drawing the rest from reference TRBV9 and TRBJ2-1, the complete variable domain is DSGVTQTPKHLITATGQRVTLRCSPRSGDLSVYWYQQSLDQGLQFLIQYYNGEERAKGNILERFSAQQFPDLHSELNLSSLELGDSALYFCASSVVEGGDEQFFGPGTRLTVL.

The chain combines TRBV19 with TRBJ1-5; 10 bases align to TRBD1. Germline CDR1 is LNHDA and CDR2 is SQIVND (reference sequence). Trimming cost V 4 bases and J 6 bases; bases outside gene matches: 6. This CDR3 has 15 amino acids. The CDR3 loop is CASSTRQGAAQPQHF. CDR3 nucleotides: TGTGCCAGTAGTACCCGACAGGGGGCAGCTCAGCCCCAGCATTTT.